This record looks at one T cell receptor (beta chain) sequence and its context. There is no known antigen for this receptor. No much larger clonotype is one base removed from it; base qualities were not supplied. These data originate in a study of CD8+ T cells in alopecia areata (dated by TCRdb to between 2017 and 2018). Background for the entire study: Treated patients were enrolled in an open-label pilot trial of oral tofacitinib at 5 to 10 mg twice daily for moderate-to-severe alopecia areata. Tofacitinib was administered for 6 to 18 months, and 6 months of follow-up off drug were then conducted to assess delayed response and recurrence. For the treated patients, the SALT score, which quantifies what percentage of scalp surface area is affected, served as the measure of disease severity. High-throughput TCRbeta sequencing was used to examine T cell clonal expansion in alopecia areata in both the C3H/HeJ mouse model and human patients. Scalp tissue and sorted CD4+ and CD8+ peripheral blood T cells from patchy and totalis/universalis alopecia areata patients and from healthy controls were covered by human TCRbeta sequencing. Patients on tofacitinib were biopsied at baseline and after 4 and 24 weeks of treatment, and several of the patients also had a later scalp biopsy. Scalp clonality was compared across normal scalp (n=4), patchy alopecia areata scalp (n=8), and alopecia totalis/universalis scalp (n=8). RNA was extracted with the PAXgene miRNA kit for fixed scalp, the miRNeasy kit for PBMCs, and the RNeasy kit for mouse skin. TCRbeta CDR3 regions were amplified by immunoSEQ multiplex PCR using 35 Vbeta forward and 13 Jbeta reverse primers.

To prepare the library, the immunoSEQ multiplex PCR assay was applied. RNA was extracted from all samples and reverse transcribed into cDNA, which served as template for TCR sequencing. SuperScript III was used to make first-strand cDNA, primed with a 2:1 mix of oligo-dT and random hexamers. A synthetic immune receptor repertoire was used to gauge amplification bias, and whatever bias remained was removed computationally. Per the source publication's procedure: Raw reads were preprocessed to remove errors, and CDR3 was defined according to IMGT conventions as the region from the conserved cysteine to phenylalanine. To get clonality, Shannon entropy was normalized by log2 of the number of productive unique TCRs and the result was subtracted from 1. Whether scalp clones were CD4 or CD8 was inferred by matching scalp TCRbeta sequences against CD4 and CD8 repertoires sorted from blood. Sourced from immuneACCESS, this table was stored by TCRdb with only in-frame sequences that have V and J called. A share of the clones is absent; for the studies checked, an unresolved V gene accounts for under half, and the remainder has no known explanation. V, J and clone size were drawn from that table, and D and trimming were deduced from the DNA. Across this sample there are 180,000 or so clones, with approximately 50% seen only once. The top ten hold 10% of the sample.

The sample's treatment or condition label, decoded: oral pan-JAK inhibitor, 5-10 mg twice daily. Peripheral blood and lesional scalp punch biopsies were obtained from patients with alopecia areata. PBMCs were separated by density centrifugation and stained for CD3, CD4 and CD8, after which CD4+ and CD8+ T cells were sorted on a FACSAria. Spanning cysteine to phenylalanine, the CDR3 consists of 15 amino acids. Of the read, only the CDR3 DNA is kept; its 45 bases are in frame from base 1. Per the germline V gene (reference sequence), MNHEY is the CDR1 and SMNVEV is the CDR2. V was cut back by 3 bases and J by 0 bases, leaving a gap of 8 bases between them. Summary of the overall study and its limitations: Shared TCR sequences between patients were less evident than in mice, which may be partly attributable to HLA diversity in the patient population. With tofacitinib, both scalp clonality and the number of expanded CD8+ clones among the top 100 scalp clones went down significantly. Higher clonality and more expanded CD8+ clones were observed in lesional scalp than in normal scalp, particularly in alopecia totalis/universalis, a finding suggestive of antigenic drive. Many expanded lesional clones were found to persist in scalp and blood during tofacitinib treatment, and relapse after treatment cessation may be partly explained by this persistence. Unlike mouse skin, where gammadelta T cells dominate, normal human skin contains resident alphabeta T cells that get sequenced too, which complicates analysis of the scalp TCR repertoire. Because the treated cohort was small and had just a single nonresponder, larger studies are needed to establish links between baseline CD8+ expansion and response.

In this chain, TRBV27 is recombined with TRBJ2-2, with the D gene uncertain. Specimen: CD8+ T cells sorted from blood, collected at roughly week 53, from a patient treated with tofacitinib. The TCR comes from a human donor with alopecia areata. The CDR3 in this case is CASSFQYANTGELFF. The DNA sequence follows: TGTGCCAGCAGTTTTCAGTACGCGAACACCGGGGAGCTGTTTTTT.